One and the same sample provided the 22 T cell receptor beta chains below, sequenced in a study of identifying expanded T cells in peripheral blood. Sequenced by immunoSEQ multiplex PCR; TCRdb stores in-frame clones only, minus some. Among about 91,000 clones listed, 88% were seen once. What was sequenced was blood. The receptors stem from a person aged 18 to 70 in good health.

The chain has TRBV2 and TRBJ2-3; tentative D call: TRBD2 (6 bases). This CDR3 spans 17 amino acids. V was cut by 4 bases and J by 1 base, with 18 bases left in between. Germline V gene lookup returns CDR1 SNHLY and CDR2 FYNNEI. The CDR3 protein is CASSALPGGGGTDTQYF. DNA for the CDR3: TGTGCCAGCAGTGCTCTCCCCGGCGGCGGGGGCACAGATACGCAGTATTTT.

The chain combines TRBV15 with TRBJ1-5; D ambiguous. The CDR3 has 12 residues. Germline V gene data show CDR1 as LNHNV and CDR2 as YYDKDF (reference sequence). The germline V and J ends were trimmed by 5 bases and 4 bases, with 6 bases remaining between them. The CDR3 nucleotides read TGTGCCACCAGCGTCCAGAATCAGCCCCAGCATTTT. Translation: CATSVQNQPQHF. The complete variable domain, with remaining parts taken from reference TRBV15 and TRBJ1-5, reads DAMVIQNPRYQVTQFGKPVTLSCSQTLNHNVMYWYQQKSSQAPKLLFHYYDKDFNNEADTPDNFQSRRPNTSFCFLDIRSPGLGDTAMYLCATSVQNQPQHFGDGTRLSIL.

The chain employs TRBV27 and TRBJ1-4; TRBD1 matches 8 bases. Germline V gene data show CDR1 as MNHEY and CDR2 as SMNVEV (reference sequence). This CDR3 is built from 16 residues. With V trimmed by 7 bases and J by 3 bases, 10 bases remained unmatched. Here the CDR3 reads CASTPGQGRSNEKLFF. The CDR3 DNA sequence: TGTGCCAGCACCCCCGGACAGGGCCGATCTAATGAAAAACTGTTTTTT.

V is TRBV7-9 and J is TRBJ2-1, with D unclear. The germline V and J ends were trimmed by 3 bases and 5 bases, with 8 bases remaining between them. There are 13 residues in the CDR3. Germline V lookup: CDR1 SEHNR, CDR2 FQNEAQ (reference sequence). For the CDR3, the DNA is TGTGCCAGCAGCTTGTGGGCAGACAATGAGCAGTTCTTC. Its protein is CASSLWADNEQFF.

This chain connects TRBV19 to TRBJ1-1; a possible D gene is TRBD1 (6 bases). Trimming cost V 5 bases and J 1 base, with 8 bases left between them. Germline V gene data show CDR1 as LNHDA and CDR2 as SQIVND (reference sequence). This CDR3 is built from 13 residues. This CDR3 reads CASSEQGNTEAFF. DNA of the CDR3: TGTGCCAGTAGTGAACAGGGGAACACTGAAGCTTTCTTT.

The chain links TRBV13 to TRBJ2-3, with unresolved D. The V end was cut by 3 bases, the J end by 7 bases, with 14 bases between. Germline CDR1 is PRHDT and CDR2 is FYEKMQ (reference sequence). The CDR3 totals 14 residues. CDR3 residues: CASSFQRYSNTQYF. The DNA for the CDR3 is TGTGCCAGCAGCTTTCAACGGTATTCGAATACGCAGTATTTT.

The rearrangement joins TRBV9 to TRBJ2-3; possible D gene TRBD2, 5 bases. The CDR3 is 16 amino acids. Germline CDR1 and CDR2: SGDLS and YYNGEE. V shed 2 bases and J shed 0 bases, with 13 bases lying between them. The CDR3, as DNA: TGTGCCAGCAGCGTCTTGCGGGTGCCTAGCACAGATACGCAGTATTTT. Protein product: CASSVLRVPSTDTQYF.

The CDR3 loop is CASSPQGASSYNEQFF. DNA of the CDR3: TGTGCCAGCTCACCCCAGGGAGCCAGCTCCTACAATGAGCAGTTCTTC. The chain has TRBV18 and TRBJ2-1, with D possibly called TRBD1 or TRBD2 (5 bases each). Between the trimmed V and J ends, which lost 3 bases and 0 bases, there was a span of 12 bases. The CDR3 is made up of 16 amino acids. Germline V gives CDR1 KGHSH, CDR2 LQKENI.

This clone was seen more than once but under ten times. V usage is TRBV5-1 and J usage is TRBJ1-1, with D perhaps matching TRBD1 (6 bases). Germline CDR1 and CDR2: SGHRS and YFSETQ. The CDR3 is 15 amino acids. Trimming removed 4 bases from V and 0 bases from J, with 13 bases in between. The CDR3 is CASSPWGAMNTEAFF. The CDR3, as DNA: TGCGCCAGCAGCCCTTGGGGGGCAATGAACACTGAAGCTTTCTTT.

The chain combines TRBV9 with TRBJ1-1; 7 bases fit TRBD1. The CDR3 sequence is 12 residues long. Germline lookup yields CDR1 SGDLS and CDR2 YYNGEE. J lost 8 bases, V lost 4 bases, and 5 bases had no gene match. The chain's CDR3 is CASSPGTAEAFF. The CDR3 DNA sequence: TGTGCCAGCAGCCCAGGGACAGCCGAAGCTTTCTTT.

The chain is built from TRBV28 and TRBJ2-1; D call uncertain. Deletions cut 2 bases from V and 4 bases from J, with 9 bases between. The CDR3 consists of 14 residues. Germline V gene sequence: CDR1 MDHEN, CDR2 SYDVKM. CDR3: CASSLTGVYNEQFF. The CDR3 DNA sequence: TGTGCCAGCAGTTTAACCGGAGTTTACAATGAGCAGTTCTTC. The entire variable domain, with the rest obtained from reference TRBV28 and TRBJ2-1, is as follows: DVKVTQSSRYLVKRTGEKVFLECVQDMDHENMFWYRQDPGLGLRLIYFSYDVKMKEKGDIPEGYSVSREKKERFSLILESASTNQTSMYLCASSLTGVYNEQFFGPGTRLTVL.

The V and J genes are TRBV6-6 and TRBJ2-4; D ambiguous. From germline, CDR1 is MNHNY and CDR2 SVGAGI (reference sequence). V was cut by 3 bases and J by 0 bases, with 9 bases left in between. The CDR3 loop spans 15 amino acids. CDR3 DNA sequence: TGTGCCAGCAGTTATGCAGAACTAGCCAAAAACATTCAGTACTTC. Amino acids: CASSYAELAKNIQYF.

The V gene is TRBV20-1, the J gene TRBJ2-5; D gene ambiguous. CDR1 and CDR2 (germline): DFQATT, SNEGSKA (reference sequence). Trimming removed 6 bases from V and 0 bases from J, with 5 bases in between. The CDR3 sequence is 11 residues long. For the CDR3, the DNA is TGCAGTGCGCAGTACCAAGAGACCCAGTACTTC. Protein sequence: CSAQYQETQYF.

The gene calls are TRBV28 and TRBJ2-7; D call uncertain. The V end lost 6 bases, the J end lost 7 bases, and 19 bases lay between the germline ends. CDR1 and CDR2 from the germline V gene are MDHEN and SYDVKM. The CDR3 extends over 14 amino acids. CDR3 nucleotide sequence: TGTGCCAGCAGGCCGGACCCCCGAGGCCTTGAGCAGTACTTC. Residues: CASRPDPRGLEQYF.

The genes are TRBV7-6 and TRBJ2-7; 9 positions agree with TRBD1. The CDR3 is 16 residues long. Germline CDR1 and CDR2: SGHVS and FNYEAQ. V lost 0 bases and J lost 1; bases outside the gene matches: 4. The CDR3 DNA reads as TGTGCCAGCAGCTTAGCGGCGGGACAGGGTTCCTACGAGCAGTACTTC. Amino acids: CASSLAAGQGSYEQYF. Full variable domain (rest looked up from reference TRBV7-6 and TRBJ2-7): GAGVSQSPRYKVTKRGQDVALRCDPISGHVSLYWYRQALGQGPEFLTYFNYEAQQDKSGLPNDRFSAERPEGSISTLTIQRTEQRDSAMYRCASSLAAGQGSYEQYFGPGTRLTVT.

The V gene is TRBV9, the J gene TRBJ1-2; tentatively, D is TRBD1 (5 bases). Looked up from germline, CDR1 is SGDLS and CDR2 is YYNGEE. Trimming pared 0 bases from V and 4 bases from J, leaving 13 bases between. CDR3 length: 15 amino acids. The CDR3 nucleotides read TGTGCCAGCAGCGTAGCGGGGACGGACCGCTATGGCTACACCTTC. Protein sequence: CASSVAGTDRYGYTF.

The rearrangement uses TRBV5-1 and TRBJ1-2; 11 bases agree with TRBD1. The V gene's germline CDR1 is SGHRS and CDR2 YFSETQ. The junction had 10 bases not matched to a gene; V was cut back by 4 bases and J by 8 bases. The CDR3 has 15 residues. This CDR3 is CASSLGQGASQGYTF. In DNA form, the CDR3 reads TGCGCCAGCAGCCTCGGACAGGGGGCTTCTCAGGGCTACACCTTC.

The chain combines TRBV19 with TRBJ2-1; D is undetermined. V was clipped by 4 bases and J by 9 bases, with 16 bases between them. Looked up from germline, CDR1 is LNHDA and CDR2 is SQIVND (reference sequence). The CDR3 runs 14 residues. CDR3 region: CASSTFRLSGEQFF. The CDR3 bases are TGTGCCAGTAGTACCTTCCGACTGTCCGGTGAGCAGTTCTTC.

J is TRBJ2-5 and V is TRBV9; 9 bases are shared with TRBD2. V lost 0 bases to trimming and J lost 5 bases; unmatched junction nucleotides: 5. CDR3 length: 15 amino acids. In germline, CDR1 is SGDLS, CDR2 YYNGEE. CDR3 protein: CASSVGGGAFETQYF. CDR3 in DNA: TGTGCCAGCAGCGTAGGCGGGGGGGCTTTTGAGACCCAGTACTTC.

The rearrangement links TRBV4-2 to TRBJ2-4; unclear D gene. Germline V lookup: CDR1 LGHNA, CDR2 YNFKEQ. This CDR3 region has 14 residues. The V and J ends lost 1 base and 0 bases respectively, with 4 bases between them. The CDR3 nucleotides read TGTGCCAGCAGCCAAGGGACAGCCAAAAACATTCAGTACTTC. This sequence encodes CASSQGTAKNIQYF.

This chain links TRBV4-1 with TRBJ1-2; D uncertain. The CDR3 consists of 15 residues. The V end was cut by 0 bases, the J end by 5 bases, with 13 bases between. Germline V lookup: CDR1 MGHRA, CDR2 YSYEKL. CDR3 sequence (DNA): TGCGCCAGCAGCCAAGACTCTGGCCGTTTTTATGGCTACACCTTC. Translated, it gives CASSQDSGRFYGYTF.

This chain links TRBV6-1 with TRBJ2-1, with D tentatively TRBD1 (6 bases). Germline values: CDR1 MNHNS, CDR2 SASEGT. The CDR3 is 15 residues long. Trimming shortened V by 2 bases and J by 2 bases, and 10 bases separated the two germline ends. The CDR3: CASSESGDPYNEQFF. CDR3 bases: TGTGCCAGCAGTGAATCAGGGGACCCCTACAATGAGCAGTTCTTC.